Shown below are 10 T cell receptor beta chains from a single sample sequenced in a study of blood T cell repertoires in COVID-19. The protocol was immunoSEQ multiplex PCR, while the TCRdb copy is restricted to in-frame clones and leaves out a portion. The sample has about 54,000 clones, about nine tenths seen once. The material sequenced was peripheral blood. These receptors were taken from a woman in her thirties or forties with active COVID-19.

The gene calls are TRBV7-8 and TRBJ1-3, with D possibly TRBD1 on 6 matching bases. Germline values: CDR1 SGHVS, CDR2 FQNEAQ. Trimming took 2 bases from V and 4 from J, leaving 15 bases between them. This CDR3 spans 16 amino acids. CDR3: CASSLRTDLKGNTIYF. CDR3 DNA sequence: TGTGCCAGCAGCTTAAGGACAGACCTGAAAGGAAACACCATATATTTT. The complete variable domain, with remaining parts taken from reference TRBV7-8 and TRBJ1-3, reads GAGVSQSPRYKVAKRGQDVALRCDPISGHVSLFWYQQALGQGPEFLTYFQNEAQLDKSGLPSDRFFAERPEGSVSTLKIQRTQQEDSAVYLCASSLRTDLKGNTIYFGEGSWLTVV.

The genes are TRBV15 and TRBJ1-5; the D gene is possibly TRBD1 (6 bases). The germline V gene encodes CDR1 LNHNV and CDR2 YYDKDF (reference sequence). The CDR3 extends over 15 amino acids. V was cut by 4 bases and J by 3 bases, with 13 bases left in between. The CDR3 nucleotides are TGTGCCACCAGCATTGACAGGACGAACAATCAGCCCCAGCATTTT. This translates into CATSIDRTNNQPQHF.

The V call is TRBV19, the J call TRBJ1-2; D remains ambiguous. This CDR3 is 13 amino acids long. Germline V lookup: CDR1 LNHDA, CDR2 SQIVND (reference sequence). V lost 1 base and J 6 bases, leaving 9 bases between the germline ends. CDR3 in DNA: TGTGCCAGTAGTATAGCAGGATTCAATGGCTACACCTTC. This codes for CASSIAGFNGYTF.

The genes are TRBV9 and TRBJ2-7; TRBD2 agrees at 12 bases. The CDR3 has 16 residues. J was trimmed by 7 bases and V by 4 bases; bases with no gene match: 12. CDR1 is SGDLS and CDR2 is YYNGEE in the germline V gene. CDR3 coding DNA: TGTGCCAGCAGCCCCAGACTAGCGGGGGAAGTGGGAGAGCAGTACTTC. Translated: CASSPRLAGEVGEQYF.

CDR3 nucleotides: TGTGCCAGCAGTTACCAGACGGGACAGGGGGCGCGCGCTGAAGCTTTCTTT. Translated, it gives CASSYQTGQGARAEAFF. This chain connects TRBV6-2 or TRBV6-3 to TRBJ1-1; the match to TRBD1 covers 12 bases. The V gene's germline CDR1 is MNHEY and CDR2 SVGEGT. The CDR3 covers 17 residues. The V segment lost 2 bases and the J segment 6 bases; nucleotides outside the gene matches: 10.

The table lists this clone with a few counts. The gene calls are TRBV6-5 and TRBJ1-5, with D maybe TRBD1 (6 bases). Per germline, CDR1 MNHEY and CDR2 SVGAGI. Trimming removed 7 bases at V and 5 bases at J, with 15 bases between. There are 14 residues in the CDR3. The CDR3: CASTGGQRYQPQHF. CDR3 in DNA: TGTGCCAGCACAGGAGGACAGCGATATCAGCCCCAGCATTTT.

J is TRBJ1-1 and V is TRBV3-1 (or the pseudogene TRBV3-2); 7 positions agree with TRBD1. Per the germline V gene, CDR1 is LGHDT and CDR2 is YNNKEL (reference sequence). Unmatched junction bases numbered 2, after V lost 4 bases and J lost 3 bases. This CDR3 spans 13 amino acids. CDR3 coding DNA: TGTGCCAGCAGCCGACAGGGATACACTGAAGCTTTCTTT. Encoded protein: CASSRQGYTEAFF.

The chain has TRBV2 and TRBJ1-2; 8 nucleotides match TRBD1. J was trimmed by 1 base and V by 3 bases; bases with no gene match: 13. Looked up from germline, CDR1 is SNHLY and CDR2 is FYNNEI. The CDR3 loop spans 18 amino acids. CDR3: CASSDAGTGDPRNYGYTF. CDR3 bases: TGTGCCAGCAGTGACGCCGGGACAGGAGACCCTCGTAACTATGGCTACACCTTC.

The chain recombines TRBV7-9 with TRBJ1-2; a possible D gene is TRBD1 (6 bases). With 0 bases removed from V and 8 bases from J, the gap between germline ends came to 19 bases. Germline V gene sequence: CDR1 SEHNR, CDR2 FQNEAQ (reference sequence). This CDR3 spans 16 amino acids. The CDR3 is CASSLAPFGQGNGYTF. As DNA, the CDR3 is TGTGCCAGCAGCTTAGCGCCATTCGGGCAGGGGAACGGCTACACCTTC.

The chain uses TRBV20-1 and TRBJ1-1, with D unclear. The CDR3 is 11 amino acids. Germline assignment: CDR1 DFQATT and CDR2 SNEGSKA (reference sequence). Trimming stripped 6 bases from V and 2 bases from J, with 7 bases between. The CDR3 loop is CSAQKNTEAFF. Here the CDR3 DNA reads TGCAGTGCGCAGAAAAACACTGAAGCTTTCTTT.